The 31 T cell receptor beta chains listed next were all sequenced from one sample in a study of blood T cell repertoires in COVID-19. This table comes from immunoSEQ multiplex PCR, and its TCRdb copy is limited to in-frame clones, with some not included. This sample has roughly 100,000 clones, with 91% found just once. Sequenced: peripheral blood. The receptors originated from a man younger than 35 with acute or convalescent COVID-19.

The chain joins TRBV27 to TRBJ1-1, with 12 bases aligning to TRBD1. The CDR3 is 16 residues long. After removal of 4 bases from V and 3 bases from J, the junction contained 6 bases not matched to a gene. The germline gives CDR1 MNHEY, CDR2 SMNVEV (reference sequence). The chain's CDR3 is CASSSPGQGAYTEAFF. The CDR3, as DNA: TGTGCCAGCAGTTCTCCGGGACAGGGGGCCTACACTGAAGCTTTCTTT.

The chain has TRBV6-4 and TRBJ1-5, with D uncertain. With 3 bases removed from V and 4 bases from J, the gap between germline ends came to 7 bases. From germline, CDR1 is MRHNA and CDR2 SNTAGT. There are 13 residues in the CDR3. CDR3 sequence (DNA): TGTGCCAGCAGTGAGGCCTTTAATCAGCCCCAGCATTTT. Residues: CASSEAFNQPQHF.

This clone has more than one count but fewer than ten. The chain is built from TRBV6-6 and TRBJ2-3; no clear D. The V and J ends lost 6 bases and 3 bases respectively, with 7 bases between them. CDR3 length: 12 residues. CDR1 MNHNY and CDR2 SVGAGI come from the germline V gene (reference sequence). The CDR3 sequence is CASRPGTDTQYF. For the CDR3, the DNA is TGTGCCAGCAGACCCGGGACAGATACGCAGTATTTT.

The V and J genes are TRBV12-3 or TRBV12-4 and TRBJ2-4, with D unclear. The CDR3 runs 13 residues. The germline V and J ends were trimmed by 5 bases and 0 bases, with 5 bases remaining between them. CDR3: CASSPPAKNIQYF. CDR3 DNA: TGTGCCAGCAGTCCTCCAGCCAAAAACATTCAGTACTTC.

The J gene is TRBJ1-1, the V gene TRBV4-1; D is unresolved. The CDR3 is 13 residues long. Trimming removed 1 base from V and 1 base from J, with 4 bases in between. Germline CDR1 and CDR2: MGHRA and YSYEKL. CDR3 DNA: TGCGCCAGCAGCCAAGCCGGGAACACTGAAGCTTTCTTT. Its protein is CASSQAGNTEAFF.

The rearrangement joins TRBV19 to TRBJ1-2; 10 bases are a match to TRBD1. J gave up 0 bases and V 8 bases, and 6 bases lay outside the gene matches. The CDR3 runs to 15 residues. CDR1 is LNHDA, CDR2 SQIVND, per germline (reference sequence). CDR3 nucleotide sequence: TGTGCCAGTTGGGACAGGGGAGTGGCTAACTATGGCTACACCTTC. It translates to CASWDRGVANYGYTF.

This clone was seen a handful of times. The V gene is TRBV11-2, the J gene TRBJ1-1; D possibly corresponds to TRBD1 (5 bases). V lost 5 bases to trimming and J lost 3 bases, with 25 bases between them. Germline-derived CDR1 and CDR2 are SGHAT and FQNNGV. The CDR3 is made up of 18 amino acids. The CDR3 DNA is TGTGCCAGCAGCCCCATCCCCAGGGCGACCGCTTTGGACACTGAAGCTTTCTTT. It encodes CASSPIPRATALDTEAFF.

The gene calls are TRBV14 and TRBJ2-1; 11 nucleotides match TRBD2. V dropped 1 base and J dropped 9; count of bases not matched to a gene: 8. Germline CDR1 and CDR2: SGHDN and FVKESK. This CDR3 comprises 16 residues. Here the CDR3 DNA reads TGTGCCAGCAGCCAAGCTCGACTAGCGGGATGGGGTGAGCAGTTCTTC. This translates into CASSQARLAGWGEQFF.

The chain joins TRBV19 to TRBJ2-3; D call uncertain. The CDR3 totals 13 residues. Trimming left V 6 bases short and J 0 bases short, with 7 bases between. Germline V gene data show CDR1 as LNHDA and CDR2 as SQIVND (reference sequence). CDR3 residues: CASRKTSTDTQYF. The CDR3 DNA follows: TGTGCCAGTAGGAAGACTAGCACAGATACGCAGTATTTT.

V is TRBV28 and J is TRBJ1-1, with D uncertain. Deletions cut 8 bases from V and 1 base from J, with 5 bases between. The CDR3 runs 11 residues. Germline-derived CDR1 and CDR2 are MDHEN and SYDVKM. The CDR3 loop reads CASAGNTEAFF. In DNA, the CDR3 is TGTGCCAGCGCCGGGAACACTGAAGCTTTCTTT.

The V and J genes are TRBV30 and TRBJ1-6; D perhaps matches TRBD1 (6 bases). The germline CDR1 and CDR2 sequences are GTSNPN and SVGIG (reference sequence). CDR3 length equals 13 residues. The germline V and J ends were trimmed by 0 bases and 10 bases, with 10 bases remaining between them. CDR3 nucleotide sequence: TGTGCCTGGAGTGTAGGGGGGGAATCACCCCTCCACTTT. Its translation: CAWSVGGESPLHF.

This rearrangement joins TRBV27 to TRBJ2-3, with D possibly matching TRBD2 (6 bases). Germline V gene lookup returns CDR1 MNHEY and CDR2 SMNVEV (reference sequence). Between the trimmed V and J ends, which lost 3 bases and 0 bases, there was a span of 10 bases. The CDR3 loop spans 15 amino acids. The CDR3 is CASSFSGDSTDTQYF. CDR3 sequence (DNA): TGTGCCAGCAGTTTCTCGGGAGATAGCACAGATACGCAGTATTTT.

DNA for the CDR3: TGTGCCAGCAGTGAAGCGGGGAGTTGGATGAACACTGAAGCTTTCTTT. This gives the protein CASSEAGSWMNTEAFF. The chain has TRBV2 and TRBJ1-1; no firm D call. Germline V gene data show CDR1 as SNHLY and CDR2 as FYNNEI. This CDR3 comprises 16 residues. Trimming shortened V by 0 bases and J by 0 bases, and 11 bases separated the two germline ends.

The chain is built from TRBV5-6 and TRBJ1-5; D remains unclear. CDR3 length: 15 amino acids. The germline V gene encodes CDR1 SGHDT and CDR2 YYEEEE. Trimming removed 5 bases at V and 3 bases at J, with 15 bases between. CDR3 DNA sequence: TGTGCCAGCAGAACTTGGGGAGGGTCCAATCAGCCCCAGCATTTT. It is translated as CASRTWGGSNQPQHF.

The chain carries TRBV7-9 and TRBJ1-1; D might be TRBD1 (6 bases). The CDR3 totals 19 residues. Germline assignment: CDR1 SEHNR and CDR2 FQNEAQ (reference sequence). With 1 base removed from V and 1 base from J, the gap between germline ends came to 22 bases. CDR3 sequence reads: CASSLGGGYTTGPNTEAFF. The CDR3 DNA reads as TGTGCCAGCAGCTTAGGCGGCGGTTATACGACAGGTCCGAACACTGAAGCTTTCTTT.

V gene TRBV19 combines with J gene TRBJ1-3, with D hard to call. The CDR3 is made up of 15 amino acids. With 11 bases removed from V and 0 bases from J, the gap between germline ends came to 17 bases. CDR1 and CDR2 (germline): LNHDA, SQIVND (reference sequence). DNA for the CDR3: TGTGCCGCAGTCCCGTCGCCGAACTCTGGAAACACCATATATTTT. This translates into CAAVPSPNSGNTIYF.

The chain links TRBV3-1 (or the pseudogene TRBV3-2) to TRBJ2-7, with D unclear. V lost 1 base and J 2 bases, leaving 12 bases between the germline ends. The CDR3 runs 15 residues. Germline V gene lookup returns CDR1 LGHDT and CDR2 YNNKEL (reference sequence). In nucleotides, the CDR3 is TGTGCCAGCAGCCAAGTCAGCTACGGAGCCTACGAGCAGTACTTC. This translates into CASSQVSYGAYEQYF.

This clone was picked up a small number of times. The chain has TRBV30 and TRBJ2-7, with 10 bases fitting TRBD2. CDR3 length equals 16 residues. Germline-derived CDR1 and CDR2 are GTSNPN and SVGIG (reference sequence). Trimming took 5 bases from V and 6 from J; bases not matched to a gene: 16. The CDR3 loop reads CAWGSLAGASLSEQYF. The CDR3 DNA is TGTGCCTGGGGTTCGCTAGCGGGGGCTTCTCTCTCCGAGCAGTACTTC.

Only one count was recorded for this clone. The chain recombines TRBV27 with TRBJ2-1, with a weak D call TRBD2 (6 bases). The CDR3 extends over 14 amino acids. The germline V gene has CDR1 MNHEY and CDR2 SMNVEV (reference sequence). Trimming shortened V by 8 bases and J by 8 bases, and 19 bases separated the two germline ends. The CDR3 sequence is CASAGRASFYEQFF. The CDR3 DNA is TGTGCCAGCGCGGGAAGGGCTAGCTTTTATGAGCAGTTCTTC.

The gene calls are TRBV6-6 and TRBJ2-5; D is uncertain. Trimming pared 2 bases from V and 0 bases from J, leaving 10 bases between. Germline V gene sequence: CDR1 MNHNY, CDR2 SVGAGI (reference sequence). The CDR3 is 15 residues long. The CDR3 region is CASSYGTLNQETQYF. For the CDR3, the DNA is TGTGCCAGCAGTTACGGTACCCTAAACCAAGAGACCCAGTACTTC.

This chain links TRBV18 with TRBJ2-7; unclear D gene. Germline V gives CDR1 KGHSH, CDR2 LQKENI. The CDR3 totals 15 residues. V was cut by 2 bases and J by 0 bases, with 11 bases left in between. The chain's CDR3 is CASSPTSEFSYEQYF. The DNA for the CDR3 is TGTGCCAGCTCACCAACTTCGGAGTTCTCCTACGAGCAGTACTTC.

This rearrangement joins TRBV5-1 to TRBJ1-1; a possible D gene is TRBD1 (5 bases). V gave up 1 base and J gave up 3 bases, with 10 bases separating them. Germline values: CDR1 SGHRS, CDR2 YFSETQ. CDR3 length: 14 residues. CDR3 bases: TGCGCCAGCAGCTTGATCGGAGGGGACACTGAAGCTTTCTTT. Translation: CASSLIGGDTEAFF.

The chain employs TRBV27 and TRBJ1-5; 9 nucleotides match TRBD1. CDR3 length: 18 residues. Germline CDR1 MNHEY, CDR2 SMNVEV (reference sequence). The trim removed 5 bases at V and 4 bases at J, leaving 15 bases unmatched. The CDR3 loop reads CASSQQGQGRGLNQPQHF. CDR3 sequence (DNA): TGTGCCAGCAGTCAACAGGGACAGGGACGAGGGTTGAATCAGCCCCAGCATTTT.

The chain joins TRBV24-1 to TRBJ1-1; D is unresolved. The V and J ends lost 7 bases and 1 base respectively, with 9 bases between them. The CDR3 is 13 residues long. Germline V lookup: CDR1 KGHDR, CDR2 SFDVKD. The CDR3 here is CATREAWNTEAFF. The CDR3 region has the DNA TGTGCCACCAGGGAGGCGTGGAACACTGAAGCTTTCTTT.

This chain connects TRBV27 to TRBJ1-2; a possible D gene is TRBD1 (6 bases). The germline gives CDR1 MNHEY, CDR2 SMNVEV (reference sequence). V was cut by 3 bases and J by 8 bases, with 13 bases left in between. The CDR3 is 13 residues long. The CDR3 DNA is TGTGCCAGCAGTTTCGCACAGGGTCGGGGCTACACCTTC. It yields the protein CASSFAQGRGYTF.

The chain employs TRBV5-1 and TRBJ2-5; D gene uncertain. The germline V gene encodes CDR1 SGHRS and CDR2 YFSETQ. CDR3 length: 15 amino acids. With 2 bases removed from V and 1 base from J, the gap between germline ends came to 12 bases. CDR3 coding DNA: TGCGCCAGCAGCTTCTCCAGGTTAGGCCAAGAGACCCAGTACTTC. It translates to CASSFSRLGQETQYF.

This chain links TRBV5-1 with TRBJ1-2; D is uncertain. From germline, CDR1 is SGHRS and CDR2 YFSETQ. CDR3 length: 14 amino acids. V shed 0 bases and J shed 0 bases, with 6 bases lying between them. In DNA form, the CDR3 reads TGCGCCAGCAGCTTGGGACTCTCTAACTATGGCTACACCTTC. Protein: CASSLGLSNYGYTF.

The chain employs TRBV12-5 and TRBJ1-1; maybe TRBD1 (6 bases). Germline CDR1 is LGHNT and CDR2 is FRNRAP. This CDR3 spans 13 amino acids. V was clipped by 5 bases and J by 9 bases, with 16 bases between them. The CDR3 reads CASGPPGASQAFF. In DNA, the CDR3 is TGTGCTAGTGGTCCCCCAGGGGCGAGCCAAGCTTTCTTT.

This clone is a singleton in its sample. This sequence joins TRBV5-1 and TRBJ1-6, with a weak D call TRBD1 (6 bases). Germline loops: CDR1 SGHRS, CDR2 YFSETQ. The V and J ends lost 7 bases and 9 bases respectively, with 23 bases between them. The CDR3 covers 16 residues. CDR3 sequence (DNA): TGCGCCAGCGGTCCGGGACACCCCATTGACGGTTCACCCCTCCACTTT. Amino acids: CASGPGHPIDGSPLHF.

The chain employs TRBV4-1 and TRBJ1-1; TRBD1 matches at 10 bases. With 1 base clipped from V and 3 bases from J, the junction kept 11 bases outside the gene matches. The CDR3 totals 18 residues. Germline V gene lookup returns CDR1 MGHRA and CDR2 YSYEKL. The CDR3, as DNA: TGCGCCAGCAGCCAAGTGATAAGTGGGGGGACAGGGGACACTGAAGCTTTCTTT. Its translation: CASSQVISGGTGDTEAFF.

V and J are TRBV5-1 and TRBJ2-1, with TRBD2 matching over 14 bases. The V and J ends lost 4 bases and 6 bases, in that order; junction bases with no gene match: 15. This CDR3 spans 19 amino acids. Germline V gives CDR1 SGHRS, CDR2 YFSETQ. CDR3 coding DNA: TGCGCCAGCAGCGTGGGGACAGGGCCAGGACTAGCGGGAGGCAATGAGCAGTTCTTC. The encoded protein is CASSVGTGPGLAGGNEQFF.